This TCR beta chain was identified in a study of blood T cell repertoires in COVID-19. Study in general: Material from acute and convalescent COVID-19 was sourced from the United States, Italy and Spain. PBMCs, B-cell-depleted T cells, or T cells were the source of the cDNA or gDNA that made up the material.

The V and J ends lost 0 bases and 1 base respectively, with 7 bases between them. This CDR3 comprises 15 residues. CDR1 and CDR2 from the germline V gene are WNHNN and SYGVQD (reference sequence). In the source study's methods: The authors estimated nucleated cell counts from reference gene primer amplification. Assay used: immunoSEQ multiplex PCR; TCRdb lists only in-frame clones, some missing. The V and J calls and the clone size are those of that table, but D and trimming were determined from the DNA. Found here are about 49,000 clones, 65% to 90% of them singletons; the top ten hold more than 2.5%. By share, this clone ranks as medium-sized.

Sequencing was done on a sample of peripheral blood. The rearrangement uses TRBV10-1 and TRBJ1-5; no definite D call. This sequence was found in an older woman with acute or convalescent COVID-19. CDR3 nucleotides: TGCGCCAGCAGTGAGTCGAAACTGAGCAATCAGCCCCAGCATTTT. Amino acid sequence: CASSESKLSNQPQHF.